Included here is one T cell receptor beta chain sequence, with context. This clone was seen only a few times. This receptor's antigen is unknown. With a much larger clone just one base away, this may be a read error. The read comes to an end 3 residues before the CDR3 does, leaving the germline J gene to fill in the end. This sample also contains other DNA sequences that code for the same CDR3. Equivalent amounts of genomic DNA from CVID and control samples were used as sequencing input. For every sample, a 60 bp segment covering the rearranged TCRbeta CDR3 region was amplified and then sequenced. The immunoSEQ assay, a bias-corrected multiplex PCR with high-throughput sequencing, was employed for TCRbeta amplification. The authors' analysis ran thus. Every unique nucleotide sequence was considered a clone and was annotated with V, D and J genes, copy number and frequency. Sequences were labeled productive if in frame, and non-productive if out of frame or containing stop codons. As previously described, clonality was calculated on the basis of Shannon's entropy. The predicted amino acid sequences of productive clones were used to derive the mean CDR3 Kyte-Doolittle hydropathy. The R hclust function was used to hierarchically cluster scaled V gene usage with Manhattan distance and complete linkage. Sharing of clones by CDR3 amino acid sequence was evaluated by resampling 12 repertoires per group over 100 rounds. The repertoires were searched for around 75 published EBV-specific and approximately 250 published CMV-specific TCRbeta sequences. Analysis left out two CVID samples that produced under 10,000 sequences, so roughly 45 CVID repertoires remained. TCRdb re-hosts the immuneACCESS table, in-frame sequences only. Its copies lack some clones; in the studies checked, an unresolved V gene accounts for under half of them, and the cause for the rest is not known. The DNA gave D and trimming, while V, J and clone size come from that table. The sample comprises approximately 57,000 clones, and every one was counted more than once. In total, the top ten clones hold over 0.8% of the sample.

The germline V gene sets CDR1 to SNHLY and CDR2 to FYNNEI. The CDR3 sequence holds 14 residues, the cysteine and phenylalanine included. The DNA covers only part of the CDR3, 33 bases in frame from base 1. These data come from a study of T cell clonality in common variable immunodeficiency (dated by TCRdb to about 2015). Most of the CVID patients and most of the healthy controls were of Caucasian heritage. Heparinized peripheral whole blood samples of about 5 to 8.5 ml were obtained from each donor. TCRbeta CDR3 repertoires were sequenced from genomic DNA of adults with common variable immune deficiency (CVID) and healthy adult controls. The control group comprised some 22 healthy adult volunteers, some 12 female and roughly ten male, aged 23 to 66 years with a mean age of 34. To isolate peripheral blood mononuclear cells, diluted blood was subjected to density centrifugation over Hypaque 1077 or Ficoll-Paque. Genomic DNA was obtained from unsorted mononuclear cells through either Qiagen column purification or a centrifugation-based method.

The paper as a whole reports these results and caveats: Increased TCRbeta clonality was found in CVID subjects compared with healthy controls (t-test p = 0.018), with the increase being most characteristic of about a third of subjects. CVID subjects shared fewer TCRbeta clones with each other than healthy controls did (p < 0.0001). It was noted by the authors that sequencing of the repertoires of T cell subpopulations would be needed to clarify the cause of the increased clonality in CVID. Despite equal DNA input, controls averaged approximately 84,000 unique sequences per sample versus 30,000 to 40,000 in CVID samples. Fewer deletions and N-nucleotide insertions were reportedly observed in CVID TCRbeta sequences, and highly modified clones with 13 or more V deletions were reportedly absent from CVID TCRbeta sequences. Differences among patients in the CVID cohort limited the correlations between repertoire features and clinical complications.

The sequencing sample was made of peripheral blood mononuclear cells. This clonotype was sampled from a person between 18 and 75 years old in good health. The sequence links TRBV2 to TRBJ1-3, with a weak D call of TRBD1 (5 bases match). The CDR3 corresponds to CASSAGWRGNTIYF. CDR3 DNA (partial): TGTGCCAGCAGTGCAGGGTGGAGAGGAAACACA.